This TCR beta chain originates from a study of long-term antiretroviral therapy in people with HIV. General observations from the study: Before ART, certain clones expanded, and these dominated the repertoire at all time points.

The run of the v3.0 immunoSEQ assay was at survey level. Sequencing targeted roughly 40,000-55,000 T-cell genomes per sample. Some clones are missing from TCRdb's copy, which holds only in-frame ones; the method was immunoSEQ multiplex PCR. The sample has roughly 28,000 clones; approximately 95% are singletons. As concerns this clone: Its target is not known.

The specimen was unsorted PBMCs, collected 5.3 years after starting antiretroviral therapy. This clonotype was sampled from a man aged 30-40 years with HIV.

The CDR3 is CASSVGSGEWETQYF. The DNA of the CDR3 is TGTGCCAGCAGCGTAGGTAGCGGGGAGTGGGAGACCCAGTACTTC. The chain employs TRBV9 and TRBJ2-5, with 8 nucleotides matching TRBD2. This CDR3 has 15 amino acids. CDR1 and CDR2 (germline): SGDLS, YYNGEE. V gave up 0 bases and J gave up 5 bases; unmatched junction bases: 6.